The 21 T cell receptor beta chains below were found in one sample sequenced in a study of T cell clonotyping in hematopoietic cell transplantation. The protocol was immunoSEQ multiplex PCR, while the TCRdb copy is restricted to in-frame clones and leaves out a portion. Of 15,000 or so clones in the sample, less than 80% were seen once. The sequenced sample was peripheral blood mononuclear cells. The receptors originated from a woman aged 55-69 years in good health. Some clones in this sample may be carry-over from other donors' samples.

The V call is TRBV30, the J call TRBJ2-7; possibly TRBD1 for D (5 bases). Germline CDR1 is GTSNPN and CDR2 is SVGIG (reference sequence). V was shortened by 0 bases and J by 7 bases, with 22 bases between the two germline ends. This CDR3 has 16 amino acids. In nucleotides, the CDR3 is TGTGCCTGGAGTGTACGCAGGGCTCGTGGTGGAGCGGAGCAGTACTTC. It is translated as CAWSVRRARGGAEQYF.

The chain employs TRBV5-6 and TRBJ1-5; 8 bases align to TRBD1. The CDR3 is 16 residues long. Germline values: CDR1 SGHDT, CDR2 YYEEEE. The J segment lost 5 bases and the V segment lost 4 bases, leaving 11 bases of the junction unmatched. The CDR3 DNA reads TGTGCCAGCAGCCAAGGACAGGGAGGGGTAGATCAGCCCCAGCATTTT. This codes for CASSQGQGGVDQPQHF.

V usage is TRBV15 and J usage is TRBJ2-7; 7 bases are a match to TRBD2. Germline loops: CDR1 LNHNV, CDR2 YYDKDF (reference sequence). This CDR3 is 14 amino acids long. The J segment lost 0 bases and the V segment lost 3 bases, leaving 2 bases of the junction unmatched. Here the CDR3 reads CATSSGGSSYEQYF. The DNA for the CDR3 is TGTGCCACCAGCAGCGGGGGGAGCTCCTACGAGCAGTACTTC.

The chain carries TRBV19 and TRBJ2-5; tentatively, D is TRBD2 (5 bases). V shed 3 bases and J shed 4 bases, with 12 bases lying between them. The CDR3 extends over 14 amino acids. The germline V gene encodes CDR1 LNHDA and CDR2 SQIVND (reference sequence). The CDR3 loop is CASSIGGPSETQYF. DNA of the CDR3: TGTGCCAGTAGTATCGGCGGGCCCTCAGAGACCCAGTACTTC.

This clone has only a few counts. This chain joins TRBV10-3 and TRBJ1-4; D remains ambiguous. V was cut by 5 bases and J by 8 bases, with 15 bases left in between. This CDR3 region has 14 residues. Germline CDR1 and CDR2: ENHRY and SYGVKD. CDR3 sequence (DNA): TGTGCCATCAGTCCCGGGCCCCCGGGCGAAAAACTGTTTTTT. This gives the protein CAISPGPPGEKLFF.

The CDR3 loop is CSVGEGPGNTIYF. CDR3 nucleotide sequence: TGCAGCGTGGGGGAGGGGCCTGGAAACACCATATATTTT. The V gene is TRBV29-1, the J gene TRBJ1-3, with D perhaps TRBD1 (5 bases). The CDR3 length is 13 residues. V lost 6 bases to trimming and J lost 2 bases, with 11 bases between them. From germline, CDR1 is SQVTM and CDR2 ANQGSEA.

This clone was found once. This chain uses TRBV29-1 with TRBJ1-1; D may be TRBD1 (5 bases). CDR1 and CDR2 (germline): SQVTM, ANQGSEA. CDR3 length equals 12 residues. The CDR3, as DNA: TGCGGGGCGAGGGAAGCGAACACTGAAGCTTTCTTT. Translation gives CGAREANTEAFF.

This clone has just a few counts. The CDR3 DNA reads as TGTGCCTGGGGGGCCTCTGGAAACACCATATATTTT. Residues: CAWGASGNTIYF. The chain uses TRBV30 and TRBJ1-3; D possibly corresponds to TRBD1 (5 bases). CDR3 length equals 12 residues. The germline V and J ends were trimmed by 5 bases and 0 bases, with 5 bases remaining between them. Per the germline V gene, CDR1 is GTSNPN and CDR2 is SVGIG (reference sequence).

This CDR3 reads CASGVGIGNSPLHF. The CDR3 DNA reads TGTGCCAGCGGTGTGGGGATTGGTAATTCACCCCTCCACTTT. The chain is built from TRBV6-5 and TRBJ1-6; D unresolved. The CDR3 has 14 amino acids. Deletions cut 8 bases from V and 6 bases from J, with 14 bases between. In germline, CDR1 is MNHEY, CDR2 SVGAGI.

V is TRBV2 and J is TRBJ1-2, with D possibly TRBD1 on 5 matching bases. Germline values: CDR1 SNHLY, CDR2 FYNNEI. The V gene lost 6 bases and the J gene lost 2 bases, with 16 bases spanning the gap. The CDR3 has 15 amino acids. Written as DNA, the CDR3 is TGTGCCAGCAGGGCAAAGGGACGGAACAACTATGGCTACACCTTC. Residues: CASRAKGRNNYGYTF. The full variable domain, its missing parts supplied by reference TRBV2 and TRBJ1-2, is EPEVTQTPSHQVTQMGQEVILRCVPISNHLYFYWYRQILGQKVEFLVSFYNNEISEKSEIFDDQFSVERPDGSNFTLKIRSTKLEDSAMYFCASRAKGRNNYGYTFGSGTRLTVV.

The CDR3 sequence: CATSGGVATNEKLFF. The CDR3, as DNA: TGTGCCACCTCGGGGGGGGTTGCAACTAATGAAAAACTGTTTTTT. The chain employs TRBV6-5 and TRBJ1-4; D might be TRBD1 (5 bases). The germline gives CDR1 MNHEY, CDR2 SVGAGI. The CDR3 is 15 residues long. V lost 10 bases and J lost 0, with 15 bases in between.

The CDR3 loop is CASSISTSGRGNSYEQYF. DNA for the CDR3: TGTGCCAGTAGTATCTCGACTAGCGGGAGGGGGAACTCCTACGAGCAGTACTTC. The chain links TRBV19 to TRBJ2-7, with 14 positions matching TRBD2. The V segment lost 3 bases and the J segment 0 bases; nucleotides outside the gene matches: 7. In germline, CDR1 is LNHDA, CDR2 SQIVND (reference sequence). This CDR3 has 18 residues.

The chain carries TRBV6-5 and TRBJ2-7; D is uncertain. CDR1 is MNHEY, CDR2 SVGAGI, per germline. V was clipped by 4 bases and J by 3 bases, with 16 bases between them. This CDR3 is built from 15 residues. The CDR3 DNA is TGTGCCAGCAGTTCTCTCGGAACAGATAGCTACGAGCAGTACTTC. It is translated as CASSSLGTDSYEQYF.

V is TRBV13 and J is TRBJ2-1; a weak D match, TRBD2 (5 bases). Germline values: CDR1 PRHDT, CDR2 FYEKMQ (reference sequence). The CDR3 loop spans 15 amino acids. The germline V and J ends were trimmed by 3 bases and 10 bases, with 19 bases remaining between them. CDR3 loop: CASSLAAVRVEEQFF. The CDR3 nucleotides are TGTGCCAGCAGCTTGGCAGCGGTCCGAGTCGAGGAGCAGTTCTTC.

This clone occurred once. The chain couples TRBV5-6 to TRBJ1-6; D is perhaps TRBD1 (6 bases). The CDR3 has 16 amino acids. The ends were cut back, 0 bases at V and 7 bases at J, with 14 bases in the middle. Germline loops: CDR1 SGHDT, CDR2 YYEEEE. The CDR3 DNA follows: TGTGCCAGCAGCTTGGGATGGGGGCGTCAGAATTCACCCCTCCACTTT. This translates into CASSLGWGRQNSPLHF. The full variable domain, in which reference TRBV5-6 and TRBJ1-6 provide the parts outside the CDR3, is DAGVTQSPTHLIKTRGQQVTLRCSPKSGHDTVSWYQQALGQGPQFIFQYYEEEERQRGNFPDRFSGHQFPNYSSELNVNALLLGDSALYLCASSLGWGRQNSPLHFGNGTRLTVT.

V gene TRBV10-3 combines with J gene TRBJ2-7, with 9 bases lining up with TRBD1. Germline V gene sequence: CDR1 ENHRY, CDR2 SYGVKD. Trimming took 8 bases from V and 7 from J; bases not matched to a gene: 12. The CDR3 spans 14 residues. The CDR3 DNA reads as TGTGCCATCGGTTGGACAGGGGAACTACGAGAGCAGTACTTC. Translated, it gives CAIGWTGELREQYF.

The rearrangement links TRBV25-1 to TRBJ2-2; D perhaps matches TRBD2 (5 bases). The CDR3 consists of 18 residues. CDR1 MGHDK and CDR2 SYGVNS come from the germline V gene. V was pared by 5 bases and J by 8 bases, with 27 bases between. The DNA of the CDR3 is TGTGCCAGCAGTATGCCGCCCCTAGCAGGAGGTTTGTCGGGGGAGCTGTTTTTT. It is translated as CASSMPPLAGGLSGELFF.

The V call is TRBV10-3, the J call TRBJ1-1; 10 bases match TRBD1. CDR3 length: 19 residues. CDR1 is ENHRY, CDR2 SYGVKD, per germline. V was pared by 3 bases and J by 2 bases, with 15 bases of the junction left unmatched. The CDR3 sequence: CAISDPQGRTGGGNTEAFF. CDR3 DNA sequence: TGTGCCATCAGTGACCCCCAGGGGAGGACAGGGGGTGGCAACACTGAAGCTTTCTTT.

The gene calls are TRBV7-9 and TRBJ2-1; the D gene could be TRBD1 or TRBD2 (5 bases each). V gave up 6 bases and J gave up 2 bases, with 11 bases separating them. Germline V gene lookup returns CDR1 SEHNR and CDR2 FQNEAQ (reference sequence). CDR3 size: 14 residues. The CDR3 here is CASRGELTYNEQFF. Written as DNA, the CDR3 is TGTGCCAGCAGGGGGGAGTTAACCTACAATGAGCAGTTCTTC. The complete variable domain, with remaining parts taken from reference TRBV7-9 and TRBJ2-1, reads DTGVSQNPRHKITKRGQNVTFRCDPISEHNRLYWYRQTLGQGPEFLTYFQNEAQLEKSRLLSDRFSAERPKGSFSTLEIQRTEQGDSAMYLCASRGELTYNEQFFGPGTRLTVL.

The chain uses TRBV25-1 and TRBJ2-7, with 7 bases matching TRBD1. With 7 bases clipped from V and 5 bases from J, the junction kept 2 bases outside the gene matches. CDR3 length equals 11 residues. Per germline, CDR1 MGHDK and CDR2 SYGVNS. This CDR3 is CASTQGDEQYF. CDR3 in DNA: TGTGCCAGCACCCAGGGGGACGAGCAGTACTTC.

The CDR3 sequence: CASRSGTGVHGELFF. The CDR3 bases are TGTGCTAGCCGATCCGGGACAGGGGTACACGGGGAGCTGTTTTTT. This sequence joins TRBV7-7 and TRBJ2-2, with 10 bases matching TRBD1. Germline values: CDR1 SSHAT, CDR2 FNYEAQ (reference sequence). This CDR3 region has 15 residues.